Reported below is one T cell receptor beta chain. The antigen remains unidentified. The source of the sample is a study of T-cell memory formation after mild COVID-19. Study conclusions and caveats: Pre-infection memory carried some responding clones, suggesting that cross-reactive memory joined.

Germline CDR1 reads SEHNR; CDR2 reads FQNEAQ (reference sequence). CDR3 length equals 16 residues. V was cut by 0 bases and J by 5 bases, with 13 bases left in between. From the 5' RACE reads, TCRdb called clonotypes with MiXCR, one entry per CDR3 protein. The table records 100,000 to 140,000 distinct CDR3 sequences, around 14% of them present only once. This chain connects TRBV7-9 to TRBJ2-2, with unresolved D. The sequenced sample was PBMCs or a T cell subset sorted from them (not recorded which). The sequence was collected from a man aged 18 to 29 who had mild COVID-19 (a few samples of this study predate the infection). Cell type and time point are not known. The CDR3 here is CASSLAHPGLTGELFF. DNA of the CDR3: TGTGCCAGCAGCTTAGCGCATCCAGGTCTAACCGGGGAGCTGTTTTTT.